This passage covers 25 T cell receptor beta chains from one sample sequenced in a study of T cell responses to AZD1222 COVID-19 vaccine. Clones were read by immunoSEQ multiplex PCR, and TCRdb kept only the in-frame ones, dropping some. The repertoire holds roughly 140,000 clones, with under 95% as singletons. Sample: peripheral blood, taken on day 0 of AZD1222 vaccination. All receptors come from an adult in good health.

For the CDR3, the DNA is TGTGCCAGCAGCATCGGGTTATCCTACGAGCAGTACTTC. Protein sequence: CASSIGLSYEQYF. The chain couples TRBV11-2 to TRBJ2-7, with D unclear. V lost 5 bases and J 1 base, leaving 9 bases between the germline ends. The CDR3 contains 13 residues. The germline CDR1 and CDR2 sequences are SGHAT and FQNNGV.

This chain connects TRBV18 to TRBJ2-3; unclear D gene. Looked up from germline, CDR1 is KGHSH and CDR2 is LQKENI. The V gene lost 5 bases and the J gene lost 1 base, with 19 bases spanning the gap. There are 17 residues in the CDR3. Here the CDR3 reads CASSSIPRAKGTDTQYF. The CDR3 DNA reads TGTGCCAGCTCATCAATACCCCGGGCCAAAGGCACAGATACGCAGTATTTT.

The rearrangement joins TRBV27 to TRBJ2-2, with 7 bases that match TRBD2. Germline assignment: CDR1 MNHEY and CDR2 SMNVEV (reference sequence). The CDR3 loop spans 17 amino acids. Trimming removed 2 bases from V and 1 base from J; junction bases left unmatched: 7. The CDR3 DNA is TGTGCCAGCAGTTTAGAAAAGGGAGGGAGGAACACCGGGGAGCTGTTTTTT. Its protein product is CASSLEKGGRNTGELFF.

The chain is built from TRBV28 and TRBJ1-6, with D perhaps TRBD1 (5 bases). The CDR3 covers 19 residues. Germline V gene lookup returns CDR1 MDHEN and CDR2 SYDVKM. V lost 3 bases, J lost 9 bases, and 27 bases lay in between. CDR3 loop: CASSFRVKGWVLVISPLHF. The CDR3 DNA reads TGTGCCAGCAGTTTCAGGGTTAAAGGGTGGGTCCTCGTAATTTCACCCCTCCACTTT.

The genes are TRBV11-2 and TRBJ1-1; 7 nucleotides line up with TRBD1. Looked up from germline, CDR1 is SGHAT and CDR2 is FQNNGV. The CDR3 is made up of 14 amino acids. The V segment lost 1 base and the J segment 4 bases; nucleotides outside the gene matches: 3. Written as DNA, the CDR3 is TGTGCCAGCAGCTTAGGGACAGGAACCACTGAAGCTTTCTTT. Its protein is CASSLGTGTTEAFF.

This clone was seen a single time. The gene calls are TRBV19 and TRBJ1-5; no clear D gene. CDR3 length: 12 residues. Germline values: CDR1 LNHDA, CDR2 SQIVND (reference sequence). V lost 7 bases to trimming and J lost 2 bases, with 6 bases between them. The DNA for the CDR3 is TGTGCCAGTAAAATGGGCAATCAGCCCCAGCATTTT. Its translation: CASKMGNQPQHF.

The chain links TRBV19 to TRBJ1-5; 10 nucleotides agree with TRBD1. The CDR3 is 14 amino acids. CDR1 and CDR2 from the germline V gene are LNHDA and SQIVND (reference sequence). The V and J ends lost 9 bases and 6 bases, in that order; junction bases with no gene match: 8. The DNA for the CDR3 is TGTGCCAGCCGCGGGACAGGGGAAGCTCAGCCCCAGCATTTT. As protein: CASRGTGEAQPQHF.

This chain links TRBV5-1 with TRBJ1-1; no clear D gene. This CDR3 is 15 amino acids long. The V end was cut by 0 bases, the J end by 2 bases, with 11 bases between. CDR1 and CDR2 from the germline V gene are SGHRS and YFSETQ. CDR3 sequence reads: CASSLGELPNTEAFF. The CDR3, as DNA: TGCGCCAGCAGCTTGGGAGAGCTTCCCAACACTGAAGCTTTCTTT.

The chain has TRBV3-1 (or the pseudogene TRBV3-2) and TRBJ2-3; either TRBD1 or TRBD2 may supply D (6 bases each). The CDR3 extends over 15 amino acids. CDR1 and CDR2 from the germline V gene are LGHDT and YNNKEL (reference sequence). V was pared by 1 base and J by 3 bases, with 11 bases between. The CDR3 spells CASSQVQGRTDTQYF. CDR3 sequence (DNA): TGTGCCAGCAGCCAAGTCCAGGGGAGGACAGATACGCAGTATTTT.

This sequence joins TRBV9 and TRBJ2-1; the match to TRBD2 covers 7 bases. Germline CDR1 SGDLS, CDR2 YYNGEE. After removal of 3 bases from V and 4 bases from J, the junction contained 7 bases not matched to a gene. CDR3 size: 15 residues. The CDR3 DNA follows: TGTGCCAGCAGCGCTATAGCGGGCAGTTACAATGAGCAGTTCTTC. It encodes CASSAIAGSYNEQFF.

This clone came up once. The chain has TRBV5-1 and TRBJ2-4, with 10 bases fitting TRBD1. The CDR3 has 16 residues. Per germline, CDR1 SGHRS and CDR2 YFSETQ. Trimming removed 2 bases from V and 5 bases from J; junction bases left unmatched: 7. The CDR3: CASSLTGQGYENIQYF. CDR3 DNA: TGCGCCAGCAGCTTAACGGGACAGGGGTACGAAAACATTCAGTACTTC.

In this sample, this clone turned up once. The genes are TRBV9 and TRBJ1-1, with D uncertain. This CDR3 region has 13 residues. Trimming stripped 0 bases from V and 8 bases from J, with 11 bases between. CDR1 is SGDLS, CDR2 YYNGEE, per germline. DNA for the CDR3: TGTGCCAGCAGCGTAGGCGTGGGGAGGGAAGCTTTCTTT. Translating it yields CASSVGVGREAFF.

The rearrangement uses TRBV14 and TRBJ2-2; no clear D gene. With 0 bases removed from V and 6 bases from J, the gap between germline ends came to 5 bases. This CDR3 has 13 amino acids. CDR1 and CDR2 from the germline V gene are SGHDN and FVKESK. The CDR3 coding sequence is TGTGCCAGCAGCCAAGATCGAGCCGGGGAGCTGTTTTTT. Protein: CASSQDRAGELFF.

This chain links TRBV27 with TRBJ2-5; the D gene could be TRBD1 or TRBD2 (5 bases each). The length of the CDR3 is 15 residues. CDR1 MNHEY and CDR2 SMNVEV come from the germline V gene (reference sequence). Trimming left V 3 bases short and J 2 bases short, with 13 bases between. CDR3 sequence: CASSLGGTTQETQYF. For the CDR3, the DNA is TGTGCCAGCAGTTTGGGTGGGACCACTCAAGAGACCCAGTACTTC.

The chain links TRBV19 to TRBJ2-3; D not certain. The CDR3 loop spans 13 amino acids. The germline V and J ends were trimmed by 6 bases and 0 bases, with 7 bases remaining between them. CDR1 is LNHDA, CDR2 SQIVND, per germline (reference sequence). The CDR3 spells CASSLTSTDTQYF. The CDR3 DNA follows: TGTGCCAGTAGCCTGACAAGCACAGATACGCAGTATTTT.

The chain couples TRBV7-6 to TRBJ2-5; 12 positions match TRBD2. The CDR3 sequence is 17 residues long. V dropped 7 bases and J dropped 5; count of bases not matched to a gene: 14. Germline CDR1 reads SGHVS; CDR2 reads FNYEAQ. CDR3: CASMLGLAGGGRETQYF. Written as DNA, the CDR3 is TGTGCCAGCATGCTTGGGCTAGCGGGAGGGGGAAGGGAGACCCAGTACTTC. Full variable domain (missing parts from reference TRBV7-6 and TRBJ2-5): GAGVSQSPRYKVTKRGQDVALRCDPISGHVSLYWYRQALGQGPEFLTYFNYEAQQDKSGLPNDRFSAERPEGSISTLTIQRTEQRDSAMYRCASMLGLAGGGRETQYFGPGTRLLVL.

The chain joins TRBV6-2 or TRBV6-3 to TRBJ2-7, with D uncertain. This CDR3 contains 12 residues. CDR1 and CDR2 from the germline V gene are MNHEY and SVGEGT. The ends were cut back, 2 bases at V and 1 base at J, with 3 bases in the middle. This CDR3 reads CASSYPSYEQYF. CDR3 in DNA: TGTGCCAGCAGTTACCCATCCTACGAGCAGTACTTC.

The CDR3 DNA reads as TGTGCCAGCAGCCCAGGTAGCAATCAGCCCCAGCATTTT. This gives the protein CASSPGSNQPQHF. The V call is TRBV5-6, the J call TRBJ1-5; no definite D call. This CDR3 is 13 amino acids long. Germline loops: CDR1 SGHDT, CDR2 YYEEEE. The V end lost 4 bases, the J end lost 0 bases, and 5 bases lay between the germline ends.

The V gene is TRBV6-5, the J gene TRBJ2-7; a weak D match, TRBD1 (6 bases). With 5 bases removed from V and 2 bases from J, the gap between germline ends came to 10 bases. Germline CDR1 is MNHEY and CDR2 is SVGAGI. CDR3 size: 13 residues. The CDR3 loop is CASSRTAAYEQYF. DNA of the CDR3: TGTGCCAGCAGTAGGACAGCCGCCTACGAGCAGTACTTC.

The CDR3 DNA sequence: TGTGCCAGCAGTGAACTAAGAAAGGAAAAACTGTTTTTT. Protein: CASSELRKEKLFF. The rearrangement uses TRBV6-1 and TRBJ1-4; D ambiguous. The CDR3 contains 13 residues. Germline CDR1 MNHNS, CDR2 SASEGT. V dropped 2 bases and J dropped 8 bases, with 9 bases sitting between them.

The V call is TRBV28, the J call TRBJ1-5; 8 bases agree with TRBD1. V shed 2 bases and J 2 bases; nucleotides not matched to a gene: 2. CDR1 and CDR2 from the germline V gene are MDHEN and SYDVKM. CDR3 length: 15 amino acids. CDR3 protein: CASSLMGQGNQPQHF. The CDR3 coding sequence is TGTGCCAGCAGTTTAATGGGACAGGGCAATCAGCCCCAGCATTTT.

The chain carries TRBV12-3 or TRBV12-4 and TRBJ2-7, with 7 bases fitting TRBD2. CDR3 length equals 12 residues. V shed 3 bases and J 7 bases; nucleotides not matched to a gene: 3. DNA for the CDR3: TGTGCCAGCAGTTTCACGCGGGGGGAGCAGTACTTC. Translated, it gives CASSFTRGEQYF.

The rearrangement uses TRBV30 and TRBJ1-2; TRBD1 might be the D (5 bases). This CDR3 comprises 13 residues. The germline V gene encodes CDR1 GTSNPN and CDR2 SVGIG (reference sequence). Trimming took off 2 bases at V and 4 bases at J, with 11 bases between the two ends. CDR3 in amino acids: CAWSLEDSYGYTF. The DNA of the CDR3 is TGTGCCTGGAGTTTGGAAGACAGCTATGGCTACACCTTC.

The V call is TRBV20-1, the J call TRBJ2-3; TRBD2 aligns across 9 bases. Trimming took 3 bases from V and 0 from J; bases not matched to a gene: 13. The CDR3 sequence is 18 residues long. Per the germline V gene, CDR1 is DFQATT and CDR2 is SNEGSKA (reference sequence). The DNA for the CDR3 is TGCAGTGCTAGTGGGAGTGTGTTGGCGGGAGGGAGCACAGATACGCAGTATTTT. This gives the protein CSASGSVLAGGSTDTQYF.

This chain connects TRBV6-2 or TRBV6-3 to TRBJ1-5; 7 positions match TRBD1. The CDR3 has 15 amino acids. Germline lookup yields CDR1 MNHEY and CDR2 SVGEGT. J was trimmed by 2 bases and V by 5 bases; bases with no gene match: 6. Here the CDR3 reads CASSTQGGGNQPQHF. The CDR3, as DNA: TGTGCCAGCAGTACCCAGGGGGGAGGCAATCAGCCCCAGCATTTT.